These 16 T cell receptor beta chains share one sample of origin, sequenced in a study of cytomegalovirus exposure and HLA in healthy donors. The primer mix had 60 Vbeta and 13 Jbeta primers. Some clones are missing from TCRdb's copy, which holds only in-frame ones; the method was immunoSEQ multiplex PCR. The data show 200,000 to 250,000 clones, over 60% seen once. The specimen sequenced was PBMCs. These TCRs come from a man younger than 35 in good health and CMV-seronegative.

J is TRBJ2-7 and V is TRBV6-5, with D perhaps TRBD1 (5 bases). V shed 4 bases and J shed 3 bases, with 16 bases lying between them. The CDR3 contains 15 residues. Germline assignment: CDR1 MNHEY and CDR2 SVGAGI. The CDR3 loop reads CASSSTTVGNYEQYF. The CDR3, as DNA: TGTGCCAGCAGTTCGACGACAGTGGGGAACTACGAGCAGTACTTC.

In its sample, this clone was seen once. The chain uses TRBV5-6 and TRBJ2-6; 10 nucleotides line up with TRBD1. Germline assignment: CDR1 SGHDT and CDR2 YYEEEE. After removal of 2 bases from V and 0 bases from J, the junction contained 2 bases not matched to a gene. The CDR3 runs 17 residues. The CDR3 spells CASSLGTGVSGANVLTF. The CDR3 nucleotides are TGTGCCAGCAGCTTAGGGACAGGGGTCTCTGGGGCCAACGTCCTGACTTTC.

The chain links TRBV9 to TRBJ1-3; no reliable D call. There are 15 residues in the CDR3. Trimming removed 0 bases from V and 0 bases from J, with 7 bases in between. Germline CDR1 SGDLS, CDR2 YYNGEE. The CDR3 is CASSVAGNSGNTIYF. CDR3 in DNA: TGTGCCAGCAGCGTAGCGGGTAACTCTGGAAACACCATATATTTT.

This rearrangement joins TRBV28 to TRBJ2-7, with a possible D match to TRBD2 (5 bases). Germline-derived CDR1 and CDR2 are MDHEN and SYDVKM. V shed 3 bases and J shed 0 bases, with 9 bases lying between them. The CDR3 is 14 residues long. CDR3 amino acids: CASSFRGPSYEQYF. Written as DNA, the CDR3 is TGTGCCAGCAGTTTCAGAGGGCCCTCCTACGAGCAGTACTTC.

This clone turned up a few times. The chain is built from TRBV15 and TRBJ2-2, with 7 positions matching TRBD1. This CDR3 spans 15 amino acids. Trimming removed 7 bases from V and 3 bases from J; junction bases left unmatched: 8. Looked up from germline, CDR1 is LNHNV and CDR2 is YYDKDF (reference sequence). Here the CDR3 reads CATKEGALDTGELFF. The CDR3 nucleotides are TGTGCCACCAAAGAGGGGGCGCTCGACACCGGGGAGCTGTTTTTT.

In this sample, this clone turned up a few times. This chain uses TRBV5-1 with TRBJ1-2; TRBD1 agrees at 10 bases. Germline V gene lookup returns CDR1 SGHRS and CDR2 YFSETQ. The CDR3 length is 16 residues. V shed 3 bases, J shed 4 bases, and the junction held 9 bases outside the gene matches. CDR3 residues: CASSSPGQGTIYGYTF. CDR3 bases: TGCGCCAGCAGCTCTCCGGGACAGGGGACGATCTATGGCTACACCTTC.

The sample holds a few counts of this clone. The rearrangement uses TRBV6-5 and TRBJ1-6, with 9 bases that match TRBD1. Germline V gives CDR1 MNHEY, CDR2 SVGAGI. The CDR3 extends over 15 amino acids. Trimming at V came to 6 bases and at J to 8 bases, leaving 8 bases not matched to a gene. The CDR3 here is CASSIDRGFDSPLHF. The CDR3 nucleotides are TGTGCCAGCAGCATCGACAGGGGGTTTGATTCACCCCTCCACTTT.

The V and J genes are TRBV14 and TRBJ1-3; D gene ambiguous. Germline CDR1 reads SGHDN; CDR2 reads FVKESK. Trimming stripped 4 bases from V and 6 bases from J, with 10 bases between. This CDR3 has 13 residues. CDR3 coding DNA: TGTGCCAGCAGCCTGGCAGGTCTAAACACCATATATTTT. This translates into CASSLAGLNTIYF.

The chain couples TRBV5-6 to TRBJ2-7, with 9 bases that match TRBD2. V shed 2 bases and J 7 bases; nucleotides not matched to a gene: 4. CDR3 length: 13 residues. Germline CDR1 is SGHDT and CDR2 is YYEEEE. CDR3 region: CASSFMLAGEQYF. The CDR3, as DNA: TGTGCCAGCAGCTTTATGCTAGCGGGGGAGCAGTACTTC.

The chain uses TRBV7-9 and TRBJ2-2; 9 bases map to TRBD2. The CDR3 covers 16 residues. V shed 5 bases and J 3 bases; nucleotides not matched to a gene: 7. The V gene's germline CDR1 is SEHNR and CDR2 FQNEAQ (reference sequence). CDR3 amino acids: CASSPRTSADTGELFF. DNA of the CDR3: TGTGCCAGCAGCCCCAGGACTAGCGCGGACACCGGGGAGCTGTTTTTT.

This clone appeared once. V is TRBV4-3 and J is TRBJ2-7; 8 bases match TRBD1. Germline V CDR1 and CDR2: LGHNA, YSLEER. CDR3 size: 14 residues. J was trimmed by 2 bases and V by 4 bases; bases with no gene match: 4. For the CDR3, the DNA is TGCGCCAGCAGCCGGGAACAGGGGGCCTACGAGCAGTACTTC. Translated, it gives CASSREQGAYEQYF.

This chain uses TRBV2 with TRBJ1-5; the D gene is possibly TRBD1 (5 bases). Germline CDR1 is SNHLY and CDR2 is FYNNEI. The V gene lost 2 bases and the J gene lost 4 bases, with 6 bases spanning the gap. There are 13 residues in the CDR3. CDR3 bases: TGTGCCAGCAGTGAACAGGGAAATCAGCCCCAGCATTTT. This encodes CASSEQGNQPQHF.

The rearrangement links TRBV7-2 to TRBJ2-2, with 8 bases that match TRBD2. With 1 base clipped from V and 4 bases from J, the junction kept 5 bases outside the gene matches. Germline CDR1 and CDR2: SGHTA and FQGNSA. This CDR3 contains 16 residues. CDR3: CASSLEWTSFTGELFF. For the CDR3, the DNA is TGTGCCAGCAGCTTAGAGTGGACTAGCTTCACCGGGGAGCTGTTTTTT.

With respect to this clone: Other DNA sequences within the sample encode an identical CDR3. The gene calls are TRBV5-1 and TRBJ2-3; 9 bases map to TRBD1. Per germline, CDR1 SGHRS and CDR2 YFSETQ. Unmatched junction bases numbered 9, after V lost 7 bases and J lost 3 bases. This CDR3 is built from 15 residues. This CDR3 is CASSPGQGGTDTQYF. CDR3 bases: TGCGCCAGCTCACCGGGACAGGGTGGAACAGATACGCAGTATTTT.

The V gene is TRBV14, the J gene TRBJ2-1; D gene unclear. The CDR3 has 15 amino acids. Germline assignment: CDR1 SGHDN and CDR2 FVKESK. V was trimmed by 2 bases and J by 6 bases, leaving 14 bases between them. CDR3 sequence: CASSQPWPDSNEQFF. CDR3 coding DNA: TGTGCCAGCAGCCAACCGTGGCCCGACTCCAATGAGCAGTTCTTC.

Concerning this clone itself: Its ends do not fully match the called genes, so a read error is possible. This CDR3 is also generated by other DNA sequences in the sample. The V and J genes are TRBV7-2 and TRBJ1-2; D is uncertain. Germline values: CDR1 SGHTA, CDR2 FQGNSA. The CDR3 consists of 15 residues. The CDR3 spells CASSLDSSVVYGYTF. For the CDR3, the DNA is TGTGCCAGCAGCTTAGACTCATCGGTGGTCTATGGTTACACCTTC.